This record looks at one T cell receptor (beta chain) sequence and its context. The target antigen is unknown. This sample stems from a study of T cell responses to AZD1222 COVID-19 vaccine. Libraries were prepared by immunoSEQ multiplex PCR; TCRdb keeps only in-frame clonotypes and omits some of them. The data show 82,000 or so clones, over 90% seen once. Study findings and constraints: The repertoires were collected only after the peak T cell response.

CDR1 and CDR2 (germline): MDHEN, SYDVKM. The CDR3 is 11 residues long. V lost 3 bases to trimming and J lost 8 bases, with 7 bases between them. The sample in question was peripheral blood, obtained on day 0 of AZD1222 vaccination. This TCR was recovered from an adult in good health. The chain links TRBV28 to TRBJ1-1, with D possibly being TRBD1 (5 bases). CDR3 sequence (DNA): TGTGCCAGCAGTTTGGGGCTAGAAGCTTTCTTT. Translated, it gives CASSLGLEAFF.